Detailed here is one TCR beta chain. Antigen unknown. Use of 60 Vbeta and 13 Jbeta primers characterized the PCR. Some clones are missing from TCRdb's copy, which holds only in-frame ones; the method was immunoSEQ multiplex PCR. The table records over 35,000 clones, approximately 55% of them present only once. The data are from a study of cytomegalovirus exposure and HLA in healthy donors. Study findings and constraints: Reports indicated that the classifier achieved high specificity and sensitivity in diagnosing cytomegalovirus status. A prior analysis recorded that most TCR beta V segments were productive about 87% or about 30% of the time. The only immune exposure information that was available was CMV serostatus.

The V end lost 0 bases, the J end lost 6 bases, and 9 bases lay between the germline ends. The CDR3 is 13 amino acids. Looked up from germline, CDR1 is SGDLS and CDR2 is YYNGEE. Sequencing was performed on PBMCs. The sequence derives from a human donor in good health. The chain employs TRBV9 and TRBJ1-1, with a possible D match to TRBD1 (5 bases). The CDR3 region is CASSVDHRSEAFF. For the CDR3, the DNA is TGTGCCAGCAGCGTAGATCACAGGTCTGAAGCTTTCTTT.